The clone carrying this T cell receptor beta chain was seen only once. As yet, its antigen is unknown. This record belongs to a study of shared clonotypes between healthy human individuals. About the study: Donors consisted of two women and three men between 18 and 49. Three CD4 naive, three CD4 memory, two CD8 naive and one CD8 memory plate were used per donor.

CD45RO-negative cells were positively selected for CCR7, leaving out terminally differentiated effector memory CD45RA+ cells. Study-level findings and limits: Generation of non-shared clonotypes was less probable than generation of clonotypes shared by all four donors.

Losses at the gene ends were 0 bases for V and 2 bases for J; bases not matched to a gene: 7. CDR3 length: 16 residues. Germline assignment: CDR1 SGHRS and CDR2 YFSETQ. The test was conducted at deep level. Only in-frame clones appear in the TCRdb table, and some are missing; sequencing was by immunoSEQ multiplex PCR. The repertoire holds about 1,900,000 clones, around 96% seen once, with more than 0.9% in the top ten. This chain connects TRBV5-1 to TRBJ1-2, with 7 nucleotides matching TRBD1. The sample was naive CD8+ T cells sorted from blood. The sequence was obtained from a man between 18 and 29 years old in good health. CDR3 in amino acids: CASSLDRGSVNYGYTF. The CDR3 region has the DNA TGCGCCAGCAGCTTGGACAGGGGATCAGTGAACTATGGCTACACCTTC.